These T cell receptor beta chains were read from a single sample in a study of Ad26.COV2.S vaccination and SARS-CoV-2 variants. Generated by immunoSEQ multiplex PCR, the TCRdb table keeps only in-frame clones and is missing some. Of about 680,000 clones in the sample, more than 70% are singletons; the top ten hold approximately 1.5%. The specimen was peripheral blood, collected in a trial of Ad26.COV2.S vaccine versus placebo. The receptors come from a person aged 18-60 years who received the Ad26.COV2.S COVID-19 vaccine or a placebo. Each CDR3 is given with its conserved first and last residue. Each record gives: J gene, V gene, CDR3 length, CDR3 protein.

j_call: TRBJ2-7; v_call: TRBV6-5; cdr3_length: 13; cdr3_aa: CASRPTGGYEQYF
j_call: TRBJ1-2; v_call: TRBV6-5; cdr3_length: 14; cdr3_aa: CASNRDRGGYGYTF
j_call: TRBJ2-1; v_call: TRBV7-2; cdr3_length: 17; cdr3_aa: CASSLAPTGGQYNEQFF
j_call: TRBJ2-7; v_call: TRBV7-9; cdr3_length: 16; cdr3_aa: CASSLFRDPIGYEQYF
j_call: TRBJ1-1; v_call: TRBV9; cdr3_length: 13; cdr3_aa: CASSSHISTEAFF
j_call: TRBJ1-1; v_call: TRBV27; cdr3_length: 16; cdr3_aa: CASSLAPGLRNTEAFF
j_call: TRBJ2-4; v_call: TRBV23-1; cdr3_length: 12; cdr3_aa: CASSPDRDIQYF
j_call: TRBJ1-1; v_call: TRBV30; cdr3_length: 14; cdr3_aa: CAWSDYTGGTEAFF
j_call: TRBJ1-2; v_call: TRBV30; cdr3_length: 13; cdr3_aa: CAWSPTTPYGYTF
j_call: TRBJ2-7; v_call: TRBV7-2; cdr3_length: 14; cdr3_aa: CASSPPRGYYEQYF
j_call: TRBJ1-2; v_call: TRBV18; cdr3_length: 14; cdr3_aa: CASSPYVQGTGYTF
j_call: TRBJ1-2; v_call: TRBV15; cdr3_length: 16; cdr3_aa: CATSRDWRRMGYGYTF
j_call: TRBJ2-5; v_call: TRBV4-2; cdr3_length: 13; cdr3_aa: CASSLRRKETQYF
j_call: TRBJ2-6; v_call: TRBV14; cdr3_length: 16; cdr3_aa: CASSHRRGVGANVLTF
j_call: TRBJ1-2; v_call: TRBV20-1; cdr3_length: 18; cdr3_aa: CSASPRDRAFRANYGYTF
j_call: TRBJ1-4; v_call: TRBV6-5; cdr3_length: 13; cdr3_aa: CASSYRGNEKLFF
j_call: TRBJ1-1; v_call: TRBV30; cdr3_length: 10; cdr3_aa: CAWSRQEAFF
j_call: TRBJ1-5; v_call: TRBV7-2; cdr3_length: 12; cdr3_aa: CASSPTNQPQHF
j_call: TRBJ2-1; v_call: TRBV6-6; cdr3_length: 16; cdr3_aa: CASRDRTGVSNNEQFF
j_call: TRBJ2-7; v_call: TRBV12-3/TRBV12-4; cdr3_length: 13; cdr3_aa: CASSLGGYHEQYF
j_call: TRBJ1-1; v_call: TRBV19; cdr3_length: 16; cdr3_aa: CASSMRTGGIYTEAFF
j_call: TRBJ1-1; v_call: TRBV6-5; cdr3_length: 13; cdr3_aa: CASRDTAATEAFF
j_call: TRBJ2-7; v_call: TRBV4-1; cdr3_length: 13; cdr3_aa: CASSQDNSYEQYF
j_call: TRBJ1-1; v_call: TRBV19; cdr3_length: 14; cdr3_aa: CASNAGTSGAEAFF
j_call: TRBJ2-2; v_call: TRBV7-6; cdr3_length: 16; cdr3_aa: CASSLRERANTGELFF
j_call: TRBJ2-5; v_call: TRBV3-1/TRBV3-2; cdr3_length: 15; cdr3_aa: CASSPDRGPWETQYF
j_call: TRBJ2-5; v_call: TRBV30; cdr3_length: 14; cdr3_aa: CAWSVMAGEETQYF
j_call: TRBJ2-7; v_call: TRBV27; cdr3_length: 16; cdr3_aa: CASSHAGTSGSYEQYF
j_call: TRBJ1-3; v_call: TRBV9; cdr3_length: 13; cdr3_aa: CASGRTSGNTIYF
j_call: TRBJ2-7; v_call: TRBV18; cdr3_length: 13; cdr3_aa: CASSTSGSYEQYF
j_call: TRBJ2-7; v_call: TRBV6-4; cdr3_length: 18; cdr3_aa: CASSERGTSGRTSYEQYF
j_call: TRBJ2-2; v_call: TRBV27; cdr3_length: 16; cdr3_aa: CASSAFAGGRTGELFF
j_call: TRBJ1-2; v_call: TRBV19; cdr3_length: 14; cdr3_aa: CASLDITALRGYTF
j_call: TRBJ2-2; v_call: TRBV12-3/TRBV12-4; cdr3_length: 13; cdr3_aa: CASSLAVPGELFF
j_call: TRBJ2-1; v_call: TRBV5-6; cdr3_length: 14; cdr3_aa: CASSPGTGGWEQFF
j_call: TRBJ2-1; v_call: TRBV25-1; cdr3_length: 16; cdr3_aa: CASSEPSGTGLNEQFF
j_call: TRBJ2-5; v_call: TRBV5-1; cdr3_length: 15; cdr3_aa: CASGATGNDQETQYF
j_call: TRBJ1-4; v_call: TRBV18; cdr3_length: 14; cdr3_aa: CASSPGATNEKLFF
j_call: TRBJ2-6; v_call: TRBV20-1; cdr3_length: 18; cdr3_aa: CSASRWGQGARGANVLTF
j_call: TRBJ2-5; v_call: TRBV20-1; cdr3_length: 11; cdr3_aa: CSARVRETQYF
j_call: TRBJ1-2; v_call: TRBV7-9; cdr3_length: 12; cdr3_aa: CASSFRIGGYTF
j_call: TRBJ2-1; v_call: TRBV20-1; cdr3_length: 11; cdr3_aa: CSARRLEEQFF
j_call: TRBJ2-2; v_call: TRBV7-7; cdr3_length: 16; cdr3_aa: CASSLESGLSTGELFF
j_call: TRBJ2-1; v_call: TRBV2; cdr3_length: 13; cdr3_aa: CASSEMSYNEQFF
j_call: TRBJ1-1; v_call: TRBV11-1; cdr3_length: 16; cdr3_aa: CASSLAPADMNTEAFF
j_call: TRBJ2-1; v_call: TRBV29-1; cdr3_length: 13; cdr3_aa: CSVVVGPYNEQFF
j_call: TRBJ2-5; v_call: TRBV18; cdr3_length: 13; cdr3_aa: CASSQGSEETQYF
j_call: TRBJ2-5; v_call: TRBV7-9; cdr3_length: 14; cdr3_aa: CASSYRDEKETQYF
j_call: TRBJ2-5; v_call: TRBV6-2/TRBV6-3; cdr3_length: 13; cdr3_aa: CASSRLAKETQYF
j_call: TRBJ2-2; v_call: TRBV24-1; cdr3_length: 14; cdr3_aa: CATRGTGDTGELFF
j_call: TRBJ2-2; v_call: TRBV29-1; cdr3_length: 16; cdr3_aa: CSVEEGGGAFTGELFF
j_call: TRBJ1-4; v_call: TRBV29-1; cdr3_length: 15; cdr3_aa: CSVRRDGTTNEKLFF
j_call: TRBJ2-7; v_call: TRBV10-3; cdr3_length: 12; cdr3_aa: CAISTGAYEQYF
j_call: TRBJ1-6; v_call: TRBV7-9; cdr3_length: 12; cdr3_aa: CASSREDSPLHF